This entry concerns a single T cell receptor (beta chain). This entry is derived from a study of shared clonotypes between healthy human individuals. Each subset's genomic DNA was split evenly across several immunoSEQ plates. TCRdb keeps only in-frame clones here, not all; method: immunoSEQ multiplex PCR. The sample shows 2 million to 2.5 million clones, roughly 90% of them seen only once. The CDR3 has 15 amino acids. Germline V gives CDR1 SGHNT, CDR2 YENEEA. The J segment lost 6 bases and the V segment lost 5 bases, leaving 3 bases of the junction unmatched. The clonotype comes from a man between 18 and 29 years old in good health. Some clones in this sample may be carry-over from other donors' samples. Sequencing was done on a sample of naive CD4+ T cells from PBMCs. The subset: CD45RA+ positively selected. The chain carries TRBV11-3 and TRBJ2-1; 14 nucleotides line up with TRBD2. CDR3 amino acids: CASSPGTSGSNEQFF. CDR3 in DNA: TGTGCCAGCAGCCCAGGGACTAGCGGGAGCAATGAGCAGTTCTTC.